This T cell receptor beta chain came from a study of T cells after somatic rescue of genetic block (TCRdb year 2020). Study-wide context: What the study looked at was long-term robustness, specifically in a T-cell system that came about through somatic rescue of a genetic block in T-cell development.

Libraries came from the immunoSEQ multiplex PCR assay. Imported from immuneACCESS, the table was reduced by TCRdb to in-frame sequences with V and J called. These copies leave out some clones; in studies compared against another copy, an unresolved V gene accounts for under half, and the cause of the remainder is not known. The sample table contains tens of thousands of clones; only one count was recorded for roughly 96% of them. The ten largest account for roughly 0.074% of the sample. A word on this clone: There is no known antigen for this receptor. No much larger clone exists at a distance of one base, and base qualities are not known.

The clonotype was recovered from a child less than two years old. Sequencing was performed on peripheral blood mononuclear cells (PBMCs).

The nucleotide sequence reads TGTGCCAGCAGTTCCCAGAACACTGAAGCTTTCTTT. Translated, this is CASSSQNTEAFF. The chain uses TRBV6-5 and TRBJ1-1; the D gene cannot be resolved reliably. Including cysteine and phenylalanine, the CDR3 has 12 amino acids. The sequence is cut down to CDR3 DNA, 36 bases in frame from base 1. Via the germline V gene, CDR1 is MNHEY and CDR2 SVGAGI. V loses 4 bases of germline sequence and J loses 1 base, and the interval between the two ends is 4 bases.